This record concerns one T cell receptor beta chain sequence. These data come from a study of T cell repertoires in aging, cancer and after chemotherapy. The CDR3 consists of 14 residues. Losses at the gene ends were 0 bases for V and 4 bases for J; bases not matched to a gene: 5. Germline V gives CDR1 DFQATT, CDR2 SNEGSKA (reference sequence). TCR beta rearrangements were amplified from peripheral blood genomic DNA. TRB rearrangements spanning V, D and J were amplified using mixed TRB-A/B primers. TCRdb redid the calling of the multiplex PCR reads with MiXCR, one entry per CDR3 protein. The sample includes some 10,000 distinct CDR3 sequences, approximately 40% of them seen just once.

The sequenced material came from blood. The gene calls are TRBV20-1 and TRBJ1-2; TRBD1 aligns across 7 bases. The clonotype originates from a human donor in good health. The CDR3 region is CSARDVGTAYGYTF. CDR3 in DNA: TGCAGTGCTAGAGATGTAGGGACAGCCTATGGCTACACCTTC.